A selection of T cell receptor beta chains follows, all from one sample in a study of T cells in localized non-small cell lung cancer. The table came from immunoSEQ multiplex PCR; TCRdb's copy has only in-frame clones and leaves some out. Of 10,000 to 15,000 clones in the sample, about 86% were seen once. The sequenced sample was peripheral blood, obtained before any cancer treatment. These receptors were taken from a male donor at least 60 years old with stage III lung adenocarcinoma. The CDR3 runs from the conserved cysteine through the conserved F or W. The order of the fields is CDR3 protein, CDR3 DNA, D gene, clone size, J gene, V gene. D genes are given only for firm matches. A row's size may be missing; if present it is once, few, many or a size class.

CASSFTDRVDTQYF,TGTGCCAGCAGTTTCACCGACAGGGTCGATACGCAGTATTTT,TRBD1,.,TRBJ2-3,TRBV5-5
CASSDSGANVLTF,TGTGCCAGCAGCGACTCTGGGGCCAACGTCCTGACTTTC,.,.,TRBJ2-6,TRBV28
CASRSGDRGHEQYF,TGTGCCAGCAGGTCAGGGGACAGGGGACACGAGCAGTACTTC,TRBD1,.,TRBJ2-7,TRBV5-4
CASSQESTGWMANYGYTF,TGCGCCAGCAGCCAAGAGTCGACAGGGTGGATGGCTAACTATGGCTACACCTTC,TRBD1,.,TRBJ1-2,TRBV4-1
CSAKMNTGELFF,TGCAGCGCCAAAATGAACACCGGGGAGCTGTTTTTT,.,.,TRBJ2-2,TRBV29-1
CASSYSRDSSNTGELFF,TGTGCCAGCAGCTATAGCCGGGACAGCTCGAACACCGGGGAGCTGTTTTTT,TRBD1,.,TRBJ2-2,TRBV7-9
CASSPSAFGEGYTF,TGTGCCAGCAGCCCTTCCGCCTTTGGAGAGGGCTACACCTTC,.,.,TRBJ1-2,TRBV7-6
CASSYSRNNYGYTF,TGTGCCAGCAGTTACTCGAGGAACAACTATGGCTACACCTTC,.,.,TRBJ1-2,TRBV6-5
CASSSLGTEFNQPQHF,TGTGCCAGCAGTTCCCTAGGGACAGAGTTCAATCAGCCCCAGCATTTT,TRBD1,few,TRBJ1-5,TRBV28
CASSLGGTQVYNEQFF,TGCGCCAGCAGCTTGGGAGGGACCCAGGTTTACAATGAGCAGTTCTTC,.,.,TRBJ2-1,TRBV5-1
CSVMAGVDQPQHF,TGCAGCGTTATGGCAGGGGTTGACCAGCCCCAGCATTTT,.,once,TRBJ1-5,TRBV29-1